The sequence of this T cell receptor (beta chain) was determined in a study of T cell changes during pregnancy in multiple sclerosis. The repertoire was sequenced with immunoSEQ multiplex PCR; TCRdb's copy has only in-frame clones and lacks some. The table shows some 74,000 clones, with over 85% occurring only once. The germline CDR1 and CDR2 sequences are MNHNS and SASEGT. V lost 6 bases, J lost 4 bases, and 7 bases stayed unmatched. The CDR3 length is 14 residues. Sequencing was performed on peripheral blood, taken after pregnancy. This rearrangement joins TRBV6-1 to TRBJ2-7, with 9 bases aligning to TRBD1. This clonotype originated in a female donor in good health, enrolled as a control in a pregnancy study. CDR3 bases: TGTGCCAGCAGCTTGGACAGGGGTTCTTACGAGCAGTACTTC. It specifies CASSLDRGSYEQYF.